Each of the 11 T cell receptor beta chains below was sequenced from the same sample in a study of blood T cell repertoires in COVID-19. Sequenced by immunoSEQ multiplex PCR; TCRdb stores in-frame clones only, minus some. This table has about 300,000 clones, approximately 86% appearing once. Input material: peripheral blood. The receptors were sampled from a man aged 18 to 30 with active or convalescent COVID-19.

The chain employs TRBV6-4 and TRBJ2-5, with D maybe TRBD1 (5 bases). CDR1 is MRHNA, CDR2 SNTAGT, per germline. The CDR3 contains 14 residues. The V end was cut by 2 bases, the J end by 5 bases, with 12 bases between. For the CDR3, the DNA is TGTGCCAGCAGTGACACCGCAGGGTCGGAGACCCAGTACTTC. Translating gives CASSDTAGSETQYF.

The chain recombines TRBV27 with TRBJ1-3; D possibly corresponds to TRBD1 (6 bases). The V gene lost 5 bases and the J gene lost 0 bases, with 23 bases spanning the gap. CDR1 MNHEY and CDR2 SMNVEV come from the germline V gene (reference sequence). The CDR3 sequence is 19 residues long. DNA of the CDR3: TGTGCCAGCAGTAAGCACAGGGATCCGAAGACGAGCTCTGGAAACACCATATATTTT. Protein sequence: CASSKHRDPKTSSGNTIYF.

The CDR3 DNA sequence: TGTGCCAGCAGTTTTGCCAGGGCAATCTACGAGCAGTACTTC. Its protein product is CASSFARAIYEQYF. J is TRBJ2-7 and V is TRBV28, with D perhaps TRBD1 (5 bases). The CDR3 has 14 residues. Per germline, CDR1 MDHEN and CDR2 SYDVKM. V lost 3 bases, J lost 3 bases, and 12 bases lay in between.

The chain joins TRBV13 to TRBJ2-7; the D gene is possibly TRBD2 (5 bases). CDR1 and CDR2 from the germline V gene are PRHDT and FYEKMQ (reference sequence). The V and J ends lost 5 bases and 3 bases respectively, with 8 bases between them. The CDR3 runs to 12 residues. As DNA, the CDR3 is TGTGCCAGCAGCCCCCGGGGCTACGAGCAGTACTTC. It encodes CASSPRGYEQYF.

The chain links TRBV29-1 to TRBJ1-1; possibly TRBD1 for D (5 bases). With 5 bases removed from V and 3 bases from J, the gap between germline ends came to 10 bases. Germline V gene sequence: CDR1 SQVTM, CDR2 ANQGSEA. This CDR3 has 12 amino acids. CDR3 nucleotide sequence: TGCAGCGTTCACGGCAGGGACACTGAAGCTTTCTTT. It translates to CSVHGRDTEAFF. Looking up the rest from reference TRBV29-1 and TRBJ1-1 gives the full variable domain: SAVISQKPSRDICQRGTSLTIQCQVDSQVTMMFWYRQQPGQSLTLIATANQGSEATYESGFVIDKFPISRPNLTFSTLTVSNMSPEDSSIYLCSVHGRDTEAFFGQGTRLTVV.

The genes are TRBV7-9 and TRBJ2-1; 10 bases are a match to TRBD1. J lost 8 bases, V lost 10 bases, and 17 bases had no gene match. This CDR3 spans 16 amino acids. Germline loops: CDR1 SEHNR, CDR2 FQNEAQ (reference sequence). CDR3 in DNA: TGTGCCATTTCCTCCGACAGGGGGCGACCCTCCGATGAGCAGTTCTTC. Its protein is CAISSDRGRPSDEQFF.

This clone was seen a single time. This rearrangement joins TRBV27 to TRBJ1-1; tentative D call: TRBD1 (5 bases). The CDR3 spans 14 residues. V was pared by 6 bases and J by 8 bases, with 19 bases between. Germline V gene data show CDR1 as MNHEY and CDR2 as SMNVEV (reference sequence). Here the CDR3 reads CASSTVVQGYEAFF. As DNA, the CDR3 is TGTGCCAGCAGCACGGTGGTTCAGGGATACGAAGCTTTCTTT.

The chain recombines TRBV13 with TRBJ2-1; D may be TRBD2 (6 bases). The V end was cut by 5 bases, the J end by 10 bases, with 18 bases between. Looked up from germline, CDR1 is PRHDT and CDR2 is FYEKMQ (reference sequence). The CDR3 sequence is 14 residues long. CDR3 nucleotide sequence: TGTGCCAGCAGCCTCTGGGACGTTGCGGGGGAGCAGTTCTTC. It is translated as CASSLWDVAGEQFF. Full variable domain (rest looked up from reference TRBV13 and TRBJ2-1): AAGVIQSPRHLIKEKRETATLKCYPIPRHDTVYWYQQGPGQDPQFLISFYEKMQSDKGSIPDRFSAQQFSDYHSELNMSSLELGDSALYFCASSLWDVAGEQFFGPGTRLTVL.

The chain employs TRBV5-1 and TRBJ2-1; 8 nucleotides match TRBD1. CDR1 is SGHRS, CDR2 YFSETQ, per germline. J gave up 5 bases and V 0 bases, and 1 base lay outside the gene matches. The CDR3 has 14 amino acids. CDR3 loop: CASSLGQGNNEQFF. Here the CDR3 DNA reads TGCGCCAGCAGCTTGGGACAGGGGAACAATGAGCAGTTCTTC. Using reference TRBV5-1 and TRBJ2-1 for the parts outside the CDR3, the full variable domain is KAGVTQTPRYLIKTRGQQVTLSCSPISGHRSVSWYQQTPGQGLQFLFEYFSETQRNKGNFPGRFSGRQFSNSRSEMNVSTLELGDSALYLCASSLGQGNNEQFFGPGTRLTVL.

CDR3 sequence reads: CASSRWDRLNQPQHF. The CDR3 region has the DNA TGTGCCAGCAGTAGATGGGACAGGCTCAATCAGCCCCAGCATTTT. V is TRBV5-6 and J is TRBJ1-5; the match to TRBD1 covers 8 bases. The CDR3 contains 15 residues. Per germline, CDR1 SGHDT and CDR2 YYEEEE. Trimming removed 5 bases from V and 3 bases from J; junction bases left unmatched: 7.

The chain links TRBV9 to TRBJ1-5; TRBD1 is a possible D gene (5 bases). Germline CDR1 is SGDLS and CDR2 is YYNGEE. The V end lost 0 bases, the J end lost 3 bases, and 10 bases lay between the germline ends. The length of the CDR3 is 15 residues. CDR3 region: CASSVGQGTNQPQHF. CDR3 DNA sequence: TGTGCCAGCAGCGTAGGGCAGGGTACCAATCAGCCCCAGCATTTT.